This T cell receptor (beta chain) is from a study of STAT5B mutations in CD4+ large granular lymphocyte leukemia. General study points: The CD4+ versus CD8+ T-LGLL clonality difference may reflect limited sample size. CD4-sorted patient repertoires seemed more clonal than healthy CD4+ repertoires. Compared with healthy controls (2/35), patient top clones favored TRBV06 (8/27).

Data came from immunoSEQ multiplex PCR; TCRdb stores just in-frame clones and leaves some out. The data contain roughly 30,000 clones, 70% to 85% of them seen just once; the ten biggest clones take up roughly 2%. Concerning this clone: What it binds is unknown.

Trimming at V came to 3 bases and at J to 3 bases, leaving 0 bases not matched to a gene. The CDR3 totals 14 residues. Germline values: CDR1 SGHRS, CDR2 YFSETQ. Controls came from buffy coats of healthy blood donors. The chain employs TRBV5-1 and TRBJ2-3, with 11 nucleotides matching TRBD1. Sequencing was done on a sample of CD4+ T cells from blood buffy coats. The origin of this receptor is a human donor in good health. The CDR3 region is CASSWDRGTDTQYF. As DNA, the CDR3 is TGCGCCAGCAGCTGGGACAGGGGGACAGATACGCAGTATTTT.